This TCR beta chain was found in a study of T cells in Graves' hyperthyroidism and ophthalmopathy. Whole-study findings and limits: Stable hyperthyroidism was separated from ophthalmopathy by a model based on 13 V-J features.

The CDR3 totals 16 residues. The ends lost 2 bases at V and 4 bases at J; junction bases unmatched: 5. Germline V gene lookup returns CDR1 SNHLY and CDR2 FYNNEI. This clonotype came up a few times. Its target is not known. RNA transcripts provided the source from which TCR beta CDR3 regions were amplified. A first-round RT-PCR of the TCR CDR3 used the HTBI primer set. Using its own MiXCR run on the multiplex PCR reads, TCRdb lists one record per CDR3 protein. The repertoire includes more than 500,000 distinct CDR3 sequences, 15% to 20% of them detected once, and less than 4.5% sits in the top ten. The sample was blood. The chain employs TRBV2 and TRBJ2-1; 10 positions agree with TRBD1. This receptor was taken from a woman aged 25 to 39 with Graves' hyperthyroidism. The CDR3 bases are TGTGCCAGCAGTGAACCGTGGGACAGGGGATACAATGAGCAGTTCTTC. Protein: CASSEPWDRGYNEQFF.